This T cell receptor (beta chain) is from a study of cytomegalovirus exposure and HLA in healthy donors. It was with 60 Vbeta and 13 Jbeta primers that the PCR ran. This table comes from immunoSEQ multiplex PCR, and its TCRdb copy is limited to in-frame clones, with some not included. The sample holds roughly 130,000 clones, about 80% seen once. Sequenced: PBMCs. This sequence was found in a man between 18 and 29 years old in good health and CMV-seronegative.

CDR3 DNA: TGTGCCACCAGCAGAGTGGGGGTGGGGGAGGTCACCGGGGAGCTGTTTTTT. Amino acid sequence: CATSRVGVGEVTGELFF. The chain employs TRBV15 and TRBJ2-2; D is perhaps TRBD2 (6 bases). CDR1 LNHNV and CDR2 YYDKDF come from the germline V gene (reference sequence). The CDR3 totals 17 residues. The germline V and J ends were trimmed by 1 base and 4 bases, with 16 bases remaining between them.